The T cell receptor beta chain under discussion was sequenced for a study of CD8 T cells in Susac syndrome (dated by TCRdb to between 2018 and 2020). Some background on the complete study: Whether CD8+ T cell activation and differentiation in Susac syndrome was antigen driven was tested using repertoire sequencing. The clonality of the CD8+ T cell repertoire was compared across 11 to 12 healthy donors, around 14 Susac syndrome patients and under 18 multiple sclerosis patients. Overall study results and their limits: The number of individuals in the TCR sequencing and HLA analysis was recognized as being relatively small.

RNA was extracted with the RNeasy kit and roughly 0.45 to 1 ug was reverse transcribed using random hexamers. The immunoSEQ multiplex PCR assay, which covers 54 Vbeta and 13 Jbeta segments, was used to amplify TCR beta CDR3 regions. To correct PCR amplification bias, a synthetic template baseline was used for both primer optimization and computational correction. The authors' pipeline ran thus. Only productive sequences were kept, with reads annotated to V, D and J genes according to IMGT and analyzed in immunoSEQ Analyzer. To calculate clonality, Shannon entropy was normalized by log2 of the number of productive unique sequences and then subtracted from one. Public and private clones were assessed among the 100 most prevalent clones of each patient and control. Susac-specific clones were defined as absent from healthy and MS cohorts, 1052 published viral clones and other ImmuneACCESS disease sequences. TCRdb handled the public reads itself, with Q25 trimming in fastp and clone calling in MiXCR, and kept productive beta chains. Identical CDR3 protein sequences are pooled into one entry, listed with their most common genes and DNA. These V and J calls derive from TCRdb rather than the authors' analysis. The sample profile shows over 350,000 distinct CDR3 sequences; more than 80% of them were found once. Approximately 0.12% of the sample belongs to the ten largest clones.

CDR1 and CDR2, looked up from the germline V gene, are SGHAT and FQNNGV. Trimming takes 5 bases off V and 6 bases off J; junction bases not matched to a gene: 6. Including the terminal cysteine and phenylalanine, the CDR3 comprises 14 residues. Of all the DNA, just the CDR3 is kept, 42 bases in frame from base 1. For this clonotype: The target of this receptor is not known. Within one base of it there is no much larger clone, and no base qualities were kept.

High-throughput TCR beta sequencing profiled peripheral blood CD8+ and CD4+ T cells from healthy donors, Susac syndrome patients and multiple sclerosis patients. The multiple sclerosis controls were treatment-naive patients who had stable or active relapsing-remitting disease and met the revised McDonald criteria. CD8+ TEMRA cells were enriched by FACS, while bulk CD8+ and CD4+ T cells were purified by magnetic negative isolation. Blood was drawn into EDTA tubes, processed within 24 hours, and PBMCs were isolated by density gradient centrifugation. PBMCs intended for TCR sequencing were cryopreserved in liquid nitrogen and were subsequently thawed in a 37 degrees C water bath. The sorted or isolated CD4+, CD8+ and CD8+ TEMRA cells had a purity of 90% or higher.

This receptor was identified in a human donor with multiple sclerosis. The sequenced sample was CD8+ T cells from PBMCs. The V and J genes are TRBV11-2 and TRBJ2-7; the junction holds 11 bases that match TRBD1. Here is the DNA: TGTGCCAGCAGCCCTGGGACAGGGGGTGGCGAGCAGTACTTC. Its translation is CASSPGTGGGEQYF.